This record looks at one T cell receptor beta chain sequence and its context. Data came from immunoSEQ multiplex PCR; TCRdb stores just in-frame clones and leaves some out. The profile shows tens of thousands of clones, more than 80% of them singletons. A few pembrolizumab responders had their TCRs sequenced. The source of the sample is a study of PD-1 blockade in mismatch repair-deficient tumors. Germline V gene sequence: CDR1 SGHAT, CDR2 FQDESV (reference sequence). The length of the CDR3 is 15 residues. J was trimmed by 2 bases and V by 7 bases; bases with no gene match: 7. The TCR was taken from an adult with mismatch repair-deficient cancer. The sample consisted of peripheral blood, taken 44 weeks after starting pembrolizumab. This rearrangement joins TRBV11-1 to TRBJ2-5; 10 positions match TRBD1. CDR3 residues: CASTVPGQGQETQYF. CDR3 nucleotides: TGTGCCAGCACCGTCCCGGGACAGGGGCAAGAGACCCAGTACTTC.